The source of this T cell receptor beta chain is a study of T-cell reconstitution after alpha-beta-depleted transplantation in children. Study outcomes and limitations: T-cell counts and diversity at one year post-transplant came mainly from newly produced T cells.

Comment on this clonotype: What it binds is not known.

The CDR3 spans 15 residues. Germline lookup yields CDR1 MDHEN and CDR2 SYDVKM. V dropped 7 bases and J dropped 0 bases, with 12 bases sitting between them. This sample's TCRbeta library carried unique molecular identifier barcodes. One entry per CDR3 protein results from TCRdb running MiXCR on the PCR reads. The sample yields about a million distinct CDR3 sequences, about 26% seen once. This receptor was identified in a boy younger than two who had a stem cell transplant for SCID, so the T cells may come from the graft donor. The sequencing here drew on PBMCs, mostly from graft donor cells, taken 360 days after TCRalphabeta/CD19-depleted stem cell transplant. The gene calls are TRBV28 and TRBJ1-4; D not resolved. CDR3 in amino acids: CASTPRVATNEKLFF. Written as DNA, the CDR3 is TGTGCCAGCACCCCTCGGGTTGCAACTAATGAAAAACTGTTTTTT.